This TCR beta chain was recovered during a study of CD8+ T cells in alopecia areata. Lesional scalp punch biopsies and peripheral blood were collected from alopecia areata patients. Extracted from the samples, RNA was reverse transcribed into cDNA to serve as the sequencing template. Profiling relied on immunoSEQ multiplex PCR, and the TCRdb table lists in-frame clones only, not all of them. The repertoire holds about 200,000 clones, with 57% as singletons. Per the germline V gene, CDR1 is SQVTM and CDR2 is ANQGSEA. This CDR3 spans 11 amino acids. V shed 4 bases and J 9 bases; nucleotides not matched to a gene: 3.

The origin of this receptor is a human donor with alopecia areata. The specimen comprised CD4+ T cells sorted from blood, sampled at week 0. This chain joins TRBV29-1 and TRBJ2-1; TRBD1 matches at 7 bases. The CDR3 here is CSVGDSSEQFF. The CDR3 nucleotides read TGCAGCGTTGGGGACAGTAGTGAGCAGTTCTTC.